The next 22 T cell receptor beta chains were all read from a single sample in a study of blood T cell repertoires in COVID-19. Data came from immunoSEQ multiplex PCR; TCRdb stores just in-frame clones and leaves some out. The sample contains 95,000 to 150,000 clones, less than 90% of which appear only once. Sequencing input: PBMCs or T cells enriched from blood (not recorded which). The source of these receptors is a woman aged 25 to 45 who had recovered from COVID-19.

This chain joins TRBV5-5 and TRBJ1-4; tentatively, D is TRBD1 (5 bases). The CDR3 sequence is 15 residues long. CDR1 is SGHKS and CDR2 is YYEKEE in the germline V gene (reference sequence). V was trimmed by 5 bases and J by 8 bases, leaving 19 bases between them. CDR3 sequence reads: CASSPGPTGGEKLFF. In DNA form, the CDR3 reads TGTGCCAGCAGTCCGGGGCCGACGGGAGGGGAAAAACTGTTTTTT.

This chain joins TRBV5-1 and TRBJ1-2; 8 bases match TRBD1. CDR3 length equals 14 residues. From germline, CDR1 is SGHRS and CDR2 YFSETQ. Trimming cost V 4 bases and J 5 bases; bases outside gene matches: 7. As DNA, the CDR3 is TGCGCCAGCAGCGCCGACAGGGGAGGGTATGGCTACACCTTC. It encodes CASSADRGGYGYTF.

This chain joins TRBV9 and TRBJ1-1; D perhaps matches TRBD1 (6 bases). CDR3 size: 15 residues. Germline V CDR1 and CDR2: SGDLS, YYNGEE. V lost 0 bases and J lost 6, with 15 bases in between. The CDR3 spells CASSVDPSRGAEAFF. Here the CDR3 DNA reads TGTGCCAGCAGCGTAGACCCTAGCAGGGGCGCTGAAGCTTTCTTT.

The J gene is TRBJ1-1, the V gene TRBV7-2; 8 nucleotides align to TRBD1. The V and J ends lost 5 bases and 1 base, in that order; junction bases with no gene match: 6. Germline V gene data show CDR1 as SGHTA and CDR2 as FQGNSA. The CDR3 loop spans 15 amino acids. This CDR3 is CASSLGDRRNTEAFF. The CDR3 DNA follows: TGTGCCAGCAGCCTTGGGGACAGGAGGAACACTGAAGCTTTCTTT.

The chain carries TRBV7-3 and TRBJ1-1, with 8 bases matching TRBD1. V lost 5 bases, J lost 2 bases, and 7 bases stayed unmatched. In germline, CDR1 is SGHTA, CDR2 FQGTGA. The CDR3 consists of 15 residues. DNA for the CDR3: TGTGCCAGCAGCCGATCGGGACAGGCAAACACTGAAGCTTTCTTT. Amino acids: CASSRSGQANTEAFF.

This sequence joins TRBV6-5 and TRBJ2-3, with 7 positions matching TRBD2. V was clipped by 5 bases and J by 6 bases; unmatched bases: 5. The CDR3 runs to 13 residues. CDR1 MNHEY and CDR2 SVGAGI come from the germline V gene. The CDR3 sequence: CASSRVGGDTQYF. The CDR3 coding sequence is TGTGCCAGCAGTAGGGTGGGGGGGGATACGCAGTATTTT.

V usage is TRBV11-1 and J usage is TRBJ1-1; D gene ambiguous. CDR3 size: 13 residues. Germline CDR1 SGHAT, CDR2 FQDESV (reference sequence). Trimming removed 5 bases at V and 1 base at J, with 8 bases between. The CDR3 DNA is TGTGCCAGCAGCCCCAACAGGAACACTGAAGCTTTCTTT. It codes for CASSPNRNTEAFF.

This chain joins TRBV5-4 and TRBJ1-1, with D uncertain. Germline V gives CDR1 SGHNT, CDR2 YYREEE (reference sequence). The ends were cut back, 10 bases at V and 0 bases at J, with 13 bases in the middle. The CDR3 has 13 amino acids. Here the CDR3 DNA reads TGTGCCTTCGCGCGGGGTTTGAACACTGAAGCTTTCTTT. Amino acid sequence: CAFARGLNTEAFF. Supplemented by reference TRBV5-4 and TRBJ1-1, the full variable domain reads ETGVTQSPTHLIKTRGQQVTLRCSSQSGHNTVSWYQQALGQGPQFIFQYYREEENGRGNFPPRFSGLQFPNYSSELNVNALELDDSALYLCAFARGLNTEAFFGQGTRLTVV.

This rearrangement joins TRBV19 to TRBJ1-3, with 9 bases identical to TRBD1. Germline V gene lookup returns CDR1 LNHDA and CDR2 SQIVND (reference sequence). The CDR3 sequence is 20 residues long. V trimming: 6 bases; J trimming: 0 bases; junction bases outside the gene matches: 18. CDR3 DNA: TGTGCCAGTAGGTCTCTCCGGGACAGGGTTTCGAAGAGCTCTGGAAACACCATATATTTT. Protein product: CASRSLRDRVSKSSGNTIYF.

The V and J genes are TRBV9 and TRBJ2-7, with TRBD2 matching over 12 bases. The CDR3 runs to 15 residues. Looked up from germline, CDR1 is SGDLS and CDR2 is YYNGEE. The J segment lost 4 bases and the V segment lost 0 bases, leaving 2 bases of the junction unmatched. The chain's CDR3 is CASSVGLAGVYEQYF. For the CDR3, the DNA is TGTGCCAGCAGCGTAGGACTAGCGGGAGTTTACGAGCAGTACTTC.

The rearrangement uses TRBV11-2 and TRBJ2-7, with D uncertain. The germline V gene encodes CDR1 SGHAT and CDR2 FQNNGV. The CDR3 has 12 amino acids. V lost 5 bases and J lost 5, with 10 bases in between. As DNA, the CDR3 is TGTGCCAGCAGCCCCTGTTTCCACGAGCAGTACTTC. It codes for CASSPCFHEQYF.

V usage is TRBV19 and J usage is TRBJ2-5, with TRBD2 matching 8 bases. This CDR3 comprises 15 residues. V dropped 4 bases and J dropped 1; count of bases not matched to a gene: 5. Germline V lookup: CDR1 LNHDA, CDR2 SQIVND (reference sequence). CDR3 DNA sequence: TGTGCCAGTAGTAAACGACTAGCGACCCAAGAGACCCAGTACTTC. Translation gives CASSKRLATQETQYF.

This chain uses TRBV5-4 with TRBJ2-7; 8 bases match TRBD2. The CDR3 runs to 15 residues. The V and J ends lost 4 bases and 3 bases, in that order; junction bases with no gene match: 9. Germline V lookup: CDR1 SGHNT, CDR2 YYREEE (reference sequence). This chain's CDR3 is CASSALGSGSYEQYF. CDR3 bases: TGTGCCAGCAGCGCCCTGGGGAGCGGGAGCTACGAGCAGTACTTC.

On this clone itself: Other nucleotide sequences from this sample produce the same CDR3. CDR3 sequence: CASSDRDRGNQPQHF. The CDR3 bases are TGTGCCAGCAGTGACCGGGACAGGGGTAATCAGCCCCAGCATTTT. This chain links TRBV6-1 with TRBJ1-5; 10 bases line up with TRBD1. Trimming took 3 bases from V and 4 from J; bases not matched to a gene: 3. The germline V gene has CDR1 MNHNS and CDR2 SASEGT. The CDR3 covers 15 residues.

The chain has TRBV18 and TRBJ2-5; weak D call: TRBD2 (6 bases). From germline, CDR1 is KGHSH and CDR2 LQKENI. The CDR3 is 14 amino acids. Trimming removed 3 bases at V and 3 bases at J, with 11 bases between. Here the CDR3 reads CASSPGLAKETQYF. The CDR3 bases are TGTGCCAGCTCACCGGGACTGGCAAAAGAGACCCAGTACTTC.

This clone was seen only a few times. The genes are TRBV28 and TRBJ2-3; D possibly corresponds to TRBD1 (5 bases). CDR3 length: 12 amino acids. Between the trimmed V and J ends, which lost 3 bases and 7 bases, there was a span of 8 bases. Per the germline V gene, CDR1 is MDHEN and CDR2 is SYDVKM. CDR3 amino acids: CASSFRANTQYF. The DNA of the CDR3 is TGTGCCAGCAGTTTCAGGGCGAATACGCAGTATTTT.

The rearrangement joins TRBV24-1 to TRBJ2-5, with 7 nucleotides matching TRBD2. The CDR3 has 16 residues. CDR1 and CDR2 from the germline V gene are KGHDR and SFDVKD. Trimming removed 3 bases from V and 2 bases from J; junction bases left unmatched: 8. The CDR3 nucleotides read TGTGCCACCAGTGATCCGAAGCGGGGAAGACAAGAGACCCAGTACTTC. Protein product: CATSDPKRGRQETQYF.

The CDR3 loop reads CASSPDTANYGYTF. The CDR3 bases are TGTGCCAGCTCACCAGATACAGCTAACTATGGCTACACCTTC. This rearrangement joins TRBV18 to TRBJ1-2; D is ambiguous. CDR1 KGHSH and CDR2 LQKENI come from the germline V gene. The CDR3 runs to 14 residues. The V end lost 2 bases, the J end lost 0 bases, and 7 bases lay between the germline ends.

The table lists this clone with many counts. CDR3 coding DNA: TGTGCCAGCAGCTTAGCGGCAGGGAGGGGTGGCTACACCTTC. Its protein is CASSLAAGRGGYTF. This chain links TRBV11-2 with TRBJ1-2; tentative D call: TRBD1 (5 bases). This CDR3 spans 14 amino acids. The V gene lost 1 base and the J gene lost 7 bases, with 13 bases spanning the gap. Germline V gene lookup returns CDR1 SGHAT and CDR2 FQNNGV.

V gene TRBV30 combines with J gene TRBJ2-7, with a possible D match to TRBD1 (6 bases). Looked up from germline, CDR1 is GTSNPN and CDR2 is SVGIG (reference sequence). Between the trimmed V and J ends, which lost 2 bases and 3 bases, there was a span of 17 bases. The CDR3 is 15 residues long. CDR3 sequence reads: CAWSPHVGQSYEQYF. The DNA of the CDR3 is TGTGCCTGGAGTCCCCATGTGGGACAAAGCTACGAGCAGTACTTC.

This clone was detected once. The CDR3 region is CASSRGQGYGYTF. Written as DNA, the CDR3 is TGTGCCAGCAGCCGAGGCCAGGGCTATGGCTACACCTTC. This sequence joins TRBV6-5 and TRBJ1-2; D possibly corresponds to TRBD1 (5 bases). The germline V gene has CDR1 MNHEY and CDR2 SVGAGI. Between the trimmed V and J ends, which lost 6 bases and 4 bases, there was a span of 12 bases. This CDR3 contains 13 residues.

The genes are TRBV12-3 or TRBV12-4 and TRBJ1-2; D is possibly TRBD1 (5 bases). Between the trimmed V and J ends, which lost 3 bases and 2 bases, there was a span of 7 bases. There are 13 residues in the CDR3. The DNA for the CDR3 is TGTGCCAGCAGTTTCAGGGAAAACTATGGCTACACCTTC. Protein product: CASSFRENYGYTF.